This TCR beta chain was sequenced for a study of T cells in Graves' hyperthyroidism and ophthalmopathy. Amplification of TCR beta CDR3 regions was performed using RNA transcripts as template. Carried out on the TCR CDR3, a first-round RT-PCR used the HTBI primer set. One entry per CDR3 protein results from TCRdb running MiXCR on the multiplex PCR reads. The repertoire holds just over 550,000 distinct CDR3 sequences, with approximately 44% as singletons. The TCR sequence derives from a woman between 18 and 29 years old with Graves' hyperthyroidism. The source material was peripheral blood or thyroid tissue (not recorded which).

CDR3 sequence reads: CASTPQRGATGELFF. The CDR3 bases are TGTGCCAGCACCCCCCAGCGGGGGGCCACCGGGGAGCTGTTTTTT. This rearrangement joins TRBV11-3 to TRBJ2-2; 9 bases map to TRBD2. With 7 bases clipped from V and 4 bases from J, the junction kept 7 bases outside the gene matches. Germline V gene lookup returns CDR1 SGHNT and CDR2 YENEEA. This CDR3 is built from 15 residues.